This TCR beta chain was observed in a study of blood T cells in healthy people across ages. Whole-study results and caveats: Significant beta diversity loss was already apparent by age around 40, declining roughly linearly.

Then a second PCR, running about 6 to 12 cycles, was carried out with a sample-barcoded 5' primer and a J-beta primer mix. TCRdb itself ran the 5' RACE reads through MiXCR, one entry per CDR3 protein. The top ten clones hold 15% of a sample with roughly 700,000 distinct CDR3 sequences, roughly 32% of them seen once. Looked up from germline, CDR1 is DFQATT and CDR2 is SNEGSKA (reference sequence). The CDR3 length is 16 residues. In regard to this clonotype: Antigen specificity is unknown. This clone may be a read error of a much larger clone one base away.

The J gene is TRBJ1-2, the V gene TRBV20-1, with a tentative D call TRBD1 (5 bases). Sequencing was carried out using blood. The TCR sequence derives from a woman at least 80 years old in good health. The DNA of the CDR3 is TGCAGTGCCAGACCGTTCACGGGGCAGACTAACTGTGGCTACACCTTC. Residues: CSARPFTGQTNCGYTF.